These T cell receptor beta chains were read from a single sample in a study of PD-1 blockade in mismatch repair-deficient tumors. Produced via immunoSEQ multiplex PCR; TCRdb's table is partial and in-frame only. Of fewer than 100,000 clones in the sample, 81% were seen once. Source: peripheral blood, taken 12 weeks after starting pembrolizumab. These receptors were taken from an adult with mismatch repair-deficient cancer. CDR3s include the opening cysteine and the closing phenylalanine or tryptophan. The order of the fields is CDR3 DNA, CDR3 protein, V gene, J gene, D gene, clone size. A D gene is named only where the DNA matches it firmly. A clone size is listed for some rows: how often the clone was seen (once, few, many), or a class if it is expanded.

TGTGCCACCAGCAGACAGGGTAGGGGTATTGATCAGCCCCAGCATTTT,CATSRQGRGIDQPQHF,TRBV15,TRBJ1-5,-,-
TGTGCCAGCAGAGAGCGGGCTAGCGGGAACGGCGAGCAGTACTTC,CASRERASGNGEQYF,TRBV7-8,TRBJ2-7,TRBD2,-
TGTGCCAGCAGCTTACAGGGGGCCACAGATACGCAGTATTTT,CASSLQGATDTQYF,TRBV7-3,TRBJ2-3,TRBD1,-
TGTGCCAGCAGCCGGACTAGCGGGAGTGGGAATGAGCAGTTCTTC,CASSRTSGSGNEQFF,TRBV5-4,TRBJ2-1,TRBD2,-
TGTGCCAGCAGGCCATCCGGGACTAGCGGGAGAAAATTTCGGGAGCAGTACTTC,CASRPSGTSGRKFREQYF,TRBV5-6,TRBJ2-7,TRBD2,-
TGTGCCAGCTCCCGGGCCCGACAGGGCACAGATACGCAGTATTTT,CASSRARQGTDTQYF,TRBV18,TRBJ2-3,-,once
TGTGCCTGGAGTGCGGATGGAACCCGGGACGGGTCCTACAATGAGCAGTTCTTC,CAWSADGTRDGSYNEQFF,TRBV30,TRBJ2-1,-,-
TGTGCCAGCGGTACAGGGGGCTATACCGGGGAGCTGTTTTTT,CASGTGGYTGELFF,TRBV6-6,TRBJ2-2,TRBD1,-
TGTGCCAGCAGCTTCGAGGGGATGAGCTCCTACAATGAGCAGTTCTTC,CASSFEGMSSYNEQFF,TRBV9,TRBJ2-1,-,-
TGTGCCAGCAGGGGGGGCGGGAGAGTCAATGAGCAGTTCTTC,CASRGGGRVNEQFF,TRBV27,TRBJ2-1,-,-
TGTGCCAGTAGTATCCGGGACAGGGGGCGTCCCTATGGCTACACCTTC,CASSIRDRGRPYGYTF,TRBV19,TRBJ1-2,TRBD1,-
TGTGCCAGCAGCTTAGGTCAAGAGACCCAGTACTTC,CASSLGQETQYF,TRBV11-2,TRBJ2-5,-,-
TGTGCCAGCAGTAGGGGACTCCTTGGCCCCAATGAGCAGTTCTTC,CASSRGLLGPNEQFF,TRBV2,TRBJ2-1,-,-
TGTGCCAGTAGTATCCGGGACAGCTCCTACGAGCAGTACTTC,CASSIRDSSYEQYF,TRBV19,TRBJ2-7,TRBD1,-
TGTGCCAGCAGTGAAAACACAGGCTCTGGAAACACCATATATTTT,CASSENTGSGNTIYF,TRBV6-1,TRBJ1-3,-,-
TGCAGCGTTGAAGATAGCGACCAAGAGACCCAGTACTTC,CSVEDSDQETQYF,TRBV29-1,TRBJ2-5,-,-
TGTGCCAGCAGCGATTGGAGGGGAACAGATACGCAGTATTTT,CASSDWRGTDTQYF,TRBV9,TRBJ2-3,-,-
TGTGCCAGCACCCCGGGACAGGGAGGTTCTAATGAAAAACTGTTTTTT,CASTPGQGGSNEKLFF,TRBV7-9,TRBJ1-4,TRBD1,-
TGTGCCAGCAGTGAAGGACTAGCTCTTGGGGAGCAGTTCTTC,CASSEGLALGEQFF,TRBV6-1,TRBJ2-1,TRBD2,few
TGTGCCAGCGCCCGGGACAGGGCCACTTCTTACGAGCAGCACTTC,CASARDRATSYEQHF,TRBV9,TRBJ2-7,TRBD1,-
TGCGCCAGCAGCGTCCCCGGGGAGGGCCGCTACGAGCAGTACTTC,CASSVPGEGRYEQYF,TRBV4-1,TRBJ2-7,TRBD2,-
TGTGCCATCAGTGTCGGGACTAGCGATACCTACGAGCAGTACTTC,CAISVGTSDTYEQYF,TRBV10-3,TRBJ2-7,TRBD2,few
TGTGCCAGCAGCTCGGGGGCGCGGGGCAGAGAGACCCAGTACTTC,CASSSGARGRETQYF,TRBV7-9,TRBJ2-5,-,-
TGTGCCAGCAGCGGGGGGGACAGGAGCTCCTACGAGCAGTACTTC,CASSGGDRSSYEQYF,TRBV7-9,TRBJ2-7,-,-
TGTGCCAGCAGTGAATCGGTGGGGGGGAGCACTGAAGCTTTCTTT,CASSESVGGSTEAFF,TRBV25-1,TRBJ1-1,-,-
TGTGCCAGCAGCTTCAGTTCGACCTACGAGCAGTACTTC,CASSFSSTYEQYF,TRBV7-9,TRBJ2-7,-,-
TGTGCCAGCAGCGATTACGGGAGTTTTGATGAGCAGTTCTTC,CASSDYGSFDEQFF,TRBV7-9,TRBJ2-1,-,many
TGCAGCACGGGACAGGGGGAGGACGAGCAGTACTTC,CSTGQGEDEQYF,TRBV29-1,TRBJ2-7,TRBD1,-
TGTGCCAGCAGCCACGCCATCGAGGGCACAGATACGCAGTATTTT,CASSHAIEGTDTQYF,TRBV4-2,TRBJ2-3,-,few
TGTGCCTGGAGTCTCCTCAGGGGATGGAATGAAGCTTTCTTT,CAWSLLRGWNEAFF,TRBV30,TRBJ1-1,-,-
TGTGCCACCAGCAGAGATGGAGGCAGGCAGAACGAGCAGTACTTC,CATSRDGGRQNEQYF,TRBV15,TRBJ2-7,-,few
TGTGCCAGCAGTTCGTACAGGGCAGTTTACGAGCAGTACTTC,CASSSYRAVYEQYF,TRBV6-1,TRBJ2-7,-,-
TGTGCCAGCAGCGTAGATACATTGAACACTGAAGCTTTCTTT,CASSVDTLNTEAFF,TRBV9,TRBJ1-1,-,-
TGTGCCAGCAGCGTAGGCCAGAGGGACTACAATGAGCAGTTCTTC,CASSVGQRDYNEQFF,TRBV9,TRBJ2-1,-,once
TGTGCCAGCAGTGGCTCCTCGGACAGTCACAATGAGCAGTTCTTC,CASSGSSDSHNEQFF,TRBV6-4,TRBJ2-1,-,-
TGTGCCAGCAGTTCAACGGACAGGGGGTCCCTCTATGGCTACACCTTC,CASSSTDRGSLYGYTF,TRBV25-1,TRBJ1-2,TRBD1,-
TGTGCCAGCAGCTTACCCGGAGACAGGGGGTCTGGGGCCAACGTCCTGACTTTC,CASSLPGDRGSGANVLTF,TRBV5-6,TRBJ2-6,TRBD1,-
TGTGCCAGCAGCCCCCTGCGGGGCCAGTACTTC,CASSPLRGQYF,TRBV11-2,TRBJ2-5,-,-
TGTGCCAGTGCTAGCGGGAGCGAGACCCAGTACTTC,CASASGSETQYF,TRBV25-1,TRBJ2-5,TRBD2,-
TGTGCCAGCAGTTACTCGAAAGGGGGAAGCATTCAGTACTTC,CASSYSKGGSIQYF,TRBV6-5,TRBJ2-4,-,-
TGTGCCAGCAGTTACGGACAGGATGAAAAACTGTTTTTT,CASSYGQDEKLFF,TRBV6-5,TRBJ1-4,TRBD1,-
TGCGCCAGCAGCCCCGAGGAGGGCGCAGATACGCAGTATTTT,CASSPEEGADTQYF,TRBV4-3,TRBJ2-3,-,once
TGTGCCAGCAGCTTAAGGGTTGAGGTGGGCACAGATACGCAGTATTTT,CASSLRVEVGTDTQYF,TRBV7-2,TRBJ2-3,-,-
TGCGCCAGCAGCTTGGGAGGCGGACAGGACGCCTACGAGCAGTACTTC,CASSLGGGQDAYEQYF,TRBV5-1,TRBJ2-7,TRBD1,-
TGTGCCAGCAGTTACCGTGAGGGGACCTACGAGCAGTACTTC,CASSYREGTYEQYF,TRBV6-6,TRBJ2-7,-,-
TGCGCCAGCAGCTTACAGGAGAACACTGAAGCTTTCTTT,CASSLQENTEAFF,TRBV10-1,TRBJ1-1,-,once
TGTGCCAGCAGCTTAGACTCTTGGTACGAGCAGTACTTC,CASSLDSWYEQYF,TRBV7-2,TRBJ2-7,-,-
TGTGCCAGCAGTTACCGGATAGCGGGTACCTACAATGAGCAGTTCTTC,CASSYRIAGTYNEQFF,TRBV6-6,TRBJ2-1,TRBD2,-
TGTGCCAGCTCACCAGGGACAGCCTATGGCTACACCTTC,CASSPGTAYGYTF,TRBV18,TRBJ1-2,TRBD1,-
TGCGCCAGCAGCTTGGGAAGTGGCAGAGAGACCCAGTACTTC,CASSLGSGRETQYF,TRBV5-1,TRBJ2-5,-,-
TGTGCCAGCAGTTTAGAGGGGGGGTATCAGCCCCAGCATTTT,CASSLEGGYQPQHF,TRBV28,TRBJ1-5,-,-
TGTGCCAGCAGTCTGACTAGGCAAGAGACCCAGTACTTC,CASSLTRQETQYF,TRBV6-5,TRBJ2-5,-,-